The 12 T cell receptor beta chains presented below share a single source sample, sequenced in a study of early T cells in non-severe SARS-CoV-2 infection (dated by TCRdb to about 2021). Library preparation employed 5' RACE. Sequencing used a NextSeq 500. TCRdb applied fastp at Q25 and MiXCR to the public reads, then kept only in-frame beta chains. One record per CDR3 amino acid sequence lists the most common genes and DNA. The sample table records some 48,000 distinct CDR3 sequences; around 9.5% of these occur just once. Together, the top ten hold roughly 8.3% of the sample. Sequencing used whole blood. Source of these receptors: an adult who was a healthcare worker with PCR-confirmed SARS-CoV-2 infection or an uninfected control (not recorded which).

The J gene is TRBJ2-7, the V gene TRBV27; D possibly matches TRBD1 or TRBD2 (5 bases each). Germline CDR1 MNHEY, CDR2 SMNVEV (reference sequence). V was cut by 3 bases and J by 1 base, with 13 bases left in between. CDR3 size: 15 residues. CDR3 protein: CASSFPERGSYEQYF. The CDR3 DNA reads TGTGCCAGCAGTTTCCCGGAGAGGGGATCCTACGAGCAGTACTTC.

In this sample, this clonotype turned up a few times. The rearrangement links TRBV29-1 to TRBJ1-2; 8 bases match TRBD1. V shed 6 bases and J 6 bases; nucleotides not matched to a gene: 15. Per germline, CDR1 SQVTM and CDR2 ANQGSEA. The CDR3 covers 15 residues. The CDR3 reads CSVPDREPRQDGYTF. For the CDR3, the DNA is TGCAGCGTCCCGGACAGGGAACCTCGTCAGGATGGCTACACCTTC.

Only a few counts were recorded for this clonotype. This chain uses TRBV6-6 with TRBJ1-4, with D possibly TRBD1 on 5 matching bases. Between the trimmed V and J ends, which lost 8 bases and 11 bases, there was a span of 9 bases. This CDR3 is built from 10 residues. Germline V gives CDR1 MNHNY, CDR2 SVGAGI (reference sequence). The CDR3 here is CASGDVKLFF. The CDR3 DNA follows: TGTGCCAGCGGGGACGTTAAACTGTTTTTT.

V is TRBV29-1 and J is TRBJ2-7; D possibly corresponds to TRBD2 (7 bases). CDR1 is SQVTM and CDR2 is ANQGSEA in the germline V gene. This CDR3 spans 15 amino acids. Deletions cut 5 bases from V and 9 bases from J, with 26 bases between. The CDR3 loop is CSVLRGGRASGVQYF. The CDR3 DNA follows: TGCAGCGTTCTCCGAGGGGGGAGGGCCTCAGGGGTGCAGTACTTC.

The chain uses TRBV12-3 or TRBV12-4 and TRBJ1-2, with D unclear. This CDR3 is 13 amino acids long. The germline V and J ends were trimmed by 10 bases and 4 bases, with 16 bases remaining between them. The CDR3 here is CATLVGGRYGYTF. In DNA, the CDR3 is TGTGCCACCCTAGTAGGAGGCCGCTATGGCTACACCTTC.

This clonotype has a count of ten or more. CDR3 nucleotide sequence: TGTGCCAGCAGCACGCGACAGGAACGCTACGAGCAGTACTTC. Its protein is CASSTRQERYEQYF. The J gene is TRBJ2-7, the V gene TRBV25-1, with D tentatively TRBD1 (6 bases). CDR3 length: 14 amino acids. Per germline, CDR1 MGHDK and CDR2 SYGVNS. V gave up 6 bases and J gave up 3 bases, with 15 bases separating them.

This clonotype was detected ten times or more. This chain connects TRBV24-1 to TRBJ1-5; D unresolved. The germline gives CDR1 KGHDR, CDR2 SFDVKD. The V end was cut by 10 bases, the J end by 9 bases, with 15 bases between. The CDR3 is 12 residues long. The CDR3 here is CATSSGPRPQHF. The CDR3 coding sequence is TGTGCCACTAGTAGCGGGCCTCGGCCCCAGCATTTT.

V is TRBV30 and J is TRBJ2-5; D possibly corresponds to TRBD1 (5 bases). From germline, CDR1 is GTSNPN and CDR2 SVGIG (reference sequence). V was shortened by 2 bases and J by 7 bases, with 11 bases between the two germline ends. The CDR3 has 12 amino acids. The CDR3 bases are TGTGCCTGGAGTCAGGGTGTGATGACCCAGTACTTC. Its translation: CAWSQGVMTQYF. Together with reference TRBV30 and TRBJ2-5, the CDR3 gives the full variable domain: SQTIHQWPATLVQPVGSPLSLECTVEGTSNPNLYWYRQAAGRGLQLLFYSVGIGQISSEVPQNLSASRPQDRQFILSSKKLLLSDSGFYLCAWSQGVMTQYFGPGTRLLVL.

This clonotype has just a few counts. It is likely a read error, because the conserved phenylalanine at the end of the CDR3 is missing. This chain connects TRBV5-1 to TRBJ1-6, with 7 bases matching TRBD1. The CDR3 runs 15 residues. J was trimmed by 5 bases and V by 2 bases; bases with no gene match: 4. Germline V CDR1 and CDR2: SGHRS, YFSETQ. As DNA, the CDR3 is TGCGCCAGCAGCTTCTCGGGGACAGATAATTCACCCCTCCACCTT. Amino acids: CASSFSGTDNSPLHL.

This clonotype was seen once. This chain links TRBV25-1 with TRBJ2-1; TRBD2 matches at 9 bases. Unmatched junction bases numbered 7, after V lost 6 bases and J lost 4 bases. The germline V gene encodes CDR1 MGHDK and CDR2 SYGVNS. This CDR3 comprises 15 residues. The CDR3: CASSATSGAYNEQFF. Written as DNA, the CDR3 is TGTGCCAGCAGCGCGACTAGCGGAGCTTACAATGAGCAGTTCTTC.

This clonotype showed up many times. CDR3 bases: TGTGCCAGCAGTCCCGGGGTCGCCAGCAAGAACACTGAAGCTTTCTTT. As protein: CASSPGVASKNTEAFF. V gene TRBV28 combines with J gene TRBJ1-1; no clear D gene. This CDR3 has 16 residues. V was shortened by 5 bases and J by 1 base, with 17 bases between the two germline ends. CDR1 is MDHEN and CDR2 is SYDVKM in the germline V gene.

This clonotype was observed a handful of times. V usage is TRBV12-3 or TRBV12-4 and J usage is TRBJ1-1; 8 nucleotides align to TRBD1. Germline trimming cut 6 bases from V and 1 base from J; bases unmatched to any gene: 7. CDR3 length equals 15 residues. CDR3 loop: CASSYGQGRNTEAFF. Here the CDR3 DNA reads TGTGCCAGCAGCTACGGACAGGGAAGGAACACTGAAGCTTTCTTT.